The 7 T cell receptor beta chains below all came from one sample that was sequenced in a study of identifying expanded T cells in peripheral blood. TCRdb's copy holds only in-frame clones and misses some; the assay was immunoSEQ multiplex PCR. The profile shows roughly 130,000 clones, 65% to 90% of them singletons. Sequencing was performed on blood. The receptors were sampled from a person aged 18 to 75 in good health.

J is TRBJ1-1 and V is TRBV6-5; 7 nucleotides match TRBD1. Trimming cost V 10 bases and J 2 bases; bases outside gene matches: 7. The CDR3 sequence is 13 residues long. CDR1 and CDR2 from the germline V gene are MNHEY and SVGAGI. The CDR3 loop is CAISRDRNTEAFF. Here the CDR3 DNA reads TGTGCCATCAGCCGGGACAGAAACACTGAAGCTTTCTTT.

This sequence joins TRBV28 and TRBJ2-2; D tentatively fits TRBD1 or TRBD2 (5 bases each). CDR3 length equals 16 residues. CDR1 and CDR2 from the germline V gene are MDHEN and SYDVKM. V was clipped by 6 bases and J by 0 bases, with 14 bases between them. This chain's CDR3 is CASSQFQGANTGELFF. The CDR3 DNA follows: TGTGCCAGCAGCCAATTCCAGGGAGCGAACACCGGGGAGCTGTTTTTT. Full variable domain (rest looked up from reference TRBV28 and TRBJ2-2): DVKVTQSSRYLVKRTGEKVFLECVQDMDHENMFWYRQDPGLGLRLIYFSYDVKMKEKGDIPEGYSVSREKKERFSLILESASTNQTSMYLCASSQFQGANTGELFFGEGSRLTVL.

The chain joins TRBV27 to TRBJ2-7; 8 positions match TRBD1. The junction had 11 bases not matched to a gene; V was cut back by 8 bases and J by 5 bases. The CDR3 contains 14 residues. The germline V gene has CDR1 MNHEY and CDR2 SMNVEV (reference sequence). CDR3 nucleotides: TGTGCCAGCCCCCCGGACAGGGAAATCCACGAGCAGTACTTC. This encodes CASPPDREIHEQYF.

The chain employs TRBV11-2 and TRBJ2-7; unclear D gene. The CDR3 contains 14 residues. The ends were cut back, 1 base at V and 2 bases at J, with 9 bases in the middle. Germline loops: CDR1 SGHAT, CDR2 FQNNGV. CDR3 sequence (DNA): TGTGCCAGCAGCTTAGCGGGTACCACCTACGAGCAGTACTTC. This encodes CASSLAGTTYEQYF.

The chain carries TRBV5-1 and TRBJ1-4, with D perhaps matching TRBD1 (5 bases). V lost 8 bases, J lost 8 bases, and 19 bases lay in between. The V gene's germline CDR1 is SGHRS and CDR2 YFSETQ. This CDR3 region has 14 residues. The CDR3 is CASFSGTRGEKLFF. Written as DNA, the CDR3 is TGCGCCAGTTTCTCCGGGACCCGAGGGGAAAAACTGTTTTTT.

This chain uses TRBV14 with TRBJ1-4; no definite D call. Germline lookup yields CDR1 SGHDN and CDR2 FVKESK. The CDR3 covers 15 residues. With 0 bases removed from V and 5 bases from J, the gap between germline ends came to 10 bases. The CDR3 region is CASSQDRRRNEKLFF. The CDR3 nucleotides are TGTGCCAGCAGCCAAGATCGGAGGCGAAATGAAAAACTGTTTTTT.

This chain uses TRBV30 with TRBJ2-3, with 8 bases identical to TRBD1. CDR1 is GTSNPN and CDR2 is SVGIG in the germline V gene (reference sequence). Losses at the gene ends were 0 bases for V and 4 bases for J; bases not matched to a gene: 6. The CDR3 consists of 15 residues. CDR3 bases: TGTGCCTGGAGTGTAGGGGCAGGGGGCCCAGATACGCAGTATTTT. It encodes CAWSVGAGGPDTQYF. The full variable domain, in which reference TRBV30 and TRBJ2-3 provide the parts outside the CDR3, is SQTIHQWPATLVQPVGSPLSLECTVEGTSNPNLYWYRQAAGRGLQLLFYSVGIGQISSEVPQNLSASRPQDRQFILSSKKLLLSDSGFYLCAWSVGAGGPDTQYFGPGTRLTVL.